This T cell receptor (beta chain) was documented in a study of OX40 agonist ivuxolimab in advanced cancers. This CDR3 has 17 residues. CDR1 and CDR2 (germline): LNHDA, SQIVND (reference sequence). TCRdb keeps only in-frame clones here, not all; method: immunoSEQ multiplex PCR. The data show under 65,000 clones, roughly nine tenths seen once. On this clone: A junction end diverges from the germline sequence, so it may reflect a read error.

The genes are TRBV19 and TRBJ2-6; D possibly corresponds to TRBD1 (6 bases). The material was CD4+ or CD8+ T cells sorted from blood, obtained in a trial of the OX40 agonist ivuxolimab. The clonotype was recovered from an adult with an advanced solid tumor such as melanoma, head and neck, liver or kidney cancer. Written as DNA, the CDR3 is TGTGCCAGTAATATACAGGGCCACAGGGAAGGGGCCAACGTCCTGACTTTC. Its translation is CASNIQGHREGANVLTF.